A single sample is the source of the 10 T cell receptor beta chains below, sequenced in a study of cytomegalovirus exposure and HLA in healthy donors. The PCR employed 60 Vbeta primers together with 13 Jbeta primers. TCRdb keeps only in-frame clones here, not all; method: immunoSEQ multiplex PCR. The data show about 130,000 clones, approximately 80% seen once. The sequencing sample was made of PBMCs. The origin of the receptors is a man aged 50 or older in good health and CMV-seronegative.

This sequence joins TRBV7-2 and TRBJ2-5; TRBD2 matches at 8 bases. V trimming: 7 bases; J trimming: 5 bases; junction bases outside the gene matches: 6. The CDR3 extends over 13 amino acids. CDR1 and CDR2 (germline): SGHTA, FQGNSA. CDR3: CASTGGLAETQYF. CDR3 sequence (DNA): TGTGCCAGCACGGGGGGGCTAGCGGAGACCCAGTACTTC.

The chain links TRBV9 to TRBJ2-5; TRBD2 might be the D (6 bases). CDR3 size: 15 residues. From germline, CDR1 is SGDLS and CDR2 YYNGEE. V shed 0 bases and J shed 4 bases, with 13 bases lying between them. In DNA form, the CDR3 reads TGTGCCAGCAGCGTAGGTGTGACTAGTAGAGAGACCCAGTACTTC. It translates to CASSVGVTSRETQYF.

The J gene is TRBJ2-3, the V gene TRBV4-1; maybe TRBD2 (5 bases). The CDR3 runs to 14 residues. V shed 3 bases and J shed 2 bases, with 9 bases lying between them. Germline-derived CDR1 and CDR2 are MGHRA and YSYEKL. CDR3: CASSHLAPTDTQYF. The CDR3 DNA is TGCGCCAGCAGCCACCTAGCCCCCACAGATACGCAGTATTTT.

The chain recombines TRBV5-4 with TRBJ2-1; 11 nucleotides line up with TRBD1. The trim removed 2 bases at V and 10 bases at J, leaving 5 bases unmatched. The CDR3 loop spans 14 amino acids. Looked up from germline, CDR1 is SGHNT and CDR2 is YYREEE (reference sequence). As DNA, the CDR3 is TGTGCCAGCAGCTTCGGACAGGGGGCTAGGGAGCAGTTCTTC. It translates to CASSFGQGAREQFF.

The V call is TRBV10-3, the J call TRBJ2-2; TRBD2 matches 15 bases. This CDR3 region has 18 residues. J lost 2 bases, V lost 2 bases, and 3 bases had no gene match. The germline gives CDR1 ENHRY, CDR2 SYGVKD. The CDR3 loop is CAISEGLAGGPNTGELFF. The CDR3 region has the DNA TGTGCCATCAGTGAGGGACTAGCGGGGGGGCCTAACACCGGGGAGCTGTTTTTT.

The chain employs TRBV7-9 and TRBJ2-1, with TRBD2 matching 8 bases. Germline V CDR1 and CDR2: SEHNR, FQNEAQ (reference sequence). V dropped 5 bases and J dropped 1; count of bases not matched to a gene: 7. The CDR3 totals 16 residues. In DNA, the CDR3 is TGTGCCAGCAGCGTTCCTGGACTAGCTTCCTACAATGAGCAGTTCTTC. Translating gives CASSVPGLASYNEQFF.

This rearrangement joins TRBV7-2 to TRBJ2-1; 11 bases are a match to TRBD2. The CDR3 loop spans 16 amino acids. Germline-derived CDR1 and CDR2 are SGHTA and FQGNSA. Trimming cost V 5 bases and J 0 bases; bases outside gene matches: 3. The CDR3 here is CASSGGLAVSYNEQFF. The DNA of the CDR3 is TGTGCCAGCAGCGGGGGACTAGCGGTCTCCTACAATGAGCAGTTCTTC.

V gene TRBV30 combines with J gene TRBJ2-3, with 10 positions matching TRBD2. Unmatched junction bases numbered 6, after V lost 4 bases and J lost 2 bases. The CDR3 has 15 residues. Germline loops: CDR1 GTSNPN, CDR2 SVGIG (reference sequence). The CDR3 nucleotides are TGTGCCTGGACTAGCGGGGGCCTTGACACAGATACGCAGTATTTT. This gives the protein CAWTSGGLDTDTQYF.

The chain employs TRBV5-6 and TRBJ1-2; no clear D gene. The germline V and J ends were trimmed by 1 base and 2 bases, with 6 bases remaining between them. Germline V lookup: CDR1 SGHDT, CDR2 YYEEEE. The CDR3 is 13 amino acids. As DNA, the CDR3 is TGTGCCAGCAGCTTGCCAGGAAACTATGGCTACACCTTC. It codes for CASSLPGNYGYTF.

The chain uses TRBV6-1 and TRBJ2-7, with D possibly matching TRBD1 (6 bases). V gave up 4 bases and J gave up 3 bases, with 10 bases separating them. The CDR3 totals 13 residues. CDR1 is MNHNS and CDR2 is SASEGT in the germline V gene. The CDR3 protein is CASSVYRDYEQYF. For the CDR3, the DNA is TGTGCCAGCAGTGTCTACAGGGACTACGAGCAGTACTTC.